The 18 T cell receptor beta chains presented below share a single source sample, sequenced in a study of T-cell memory formation after mild COVID-19. TCRdb reprocessed the 5' RACE reads via MiXCR and lists one record per CDR3 protein. Here the sample spans roughly 110,000 distinct CDR3 sequences, around 14% being singletons. Material for sequencing was PBMCs or a T cell subset sorted from them (not recorded which). The receptors originated from a man aged 18 to 30 who had mild COVID-19 (a few samples of this study predate the infection). Cell type and time point are not known.

The CDR3 reads CSAEGRPGGQFF. CDR3 nucleotide sequence: TGCAGTGCTGAGGGTAGACCGGGCGGGCAGTTCTTC. The chain has TRBV20-1 and TRBJ2-1; a weak D match, TRBD2 (5 bases). This CDR3 has 12 amino acids. V was trimmed by 5 bases and J by 12 bases, leaving 17 bases between them. The germline V gene encodes CDR1 DFQATT and CDR2 SNEGSKA (reference sequence).

As regards this clonotype: Given a much more abundant clone one base away, this may be a read error. The chain recombines TRBV29-1 with TRBJ2-2; possibly TRBD1 or TRBD2 for D (6 bases each). The CDR3 is made up of 15 amino acids. Germline assignment: CDR1 SQVTM and CDR2 ANQGSEA. Here the CDR3 reads CSVGGAGMNTGELIF. The CDR3 DNA reads TGCAGCGTTGGGGGGGCAGGGATGAACACCGGGGAGCTGATTTTT.

The chain links TRBV7-9 to TRBJ1-1; no clear D gene. Germline CDR1 and CDR2: SEHNR and FQNEAQ (reference sequence). The CDR3 covers 15 residues. V was cut by 5 bases and J by 6 bases, with 19 bases left in between. CDR3: CASSQGSDHYAEAFF. CDR3 nucleotide sequence: TGTGCCAGCAGCCAAGGATCGGATCACTACGCTGAAGCTTTCTTT.

This chain links TRBV4-1 with TRBJ2-7, with no clear D. V shed 1 base and J shed 3 bases, with 13 bases lying between them. Looked up from germline, CDR1 is MGHRA and CDR2 is YSYEKL. The CDR3 is 15 amino acids. The CDR3 here is CASSQVAGPLYEQYV. Here the CDR3 DNA reads TGCGCCAGCAGCCAAGTCGCCGGGCCTCTCTACGAGCAGTACGTC.

This clonotype was recorded a few times. The chain is built from TRBV7-7 and TRBJ2-7; D unclear. Germline assignment: CDR1 SSHAT and CDR2 FNYEAQ (reference sequence). The CDR3 consists of 13 residues. CDR3 bases: TGTGCTAGCAGCTTAGGCCCTGGGGACGAGCAGTACGTC. Translated, it gives CASSLGPGDEQYV.

This clonotype turned up a few times. V is TRBV4-2 and J is TRBJ1-5; the D gene is possibly TRBD1 (5 bases). Germline lookup yields CDR1 LGHNA and CDR2 YNFKEQ. Trimming cost V 0 bases and J 7 bases, with 16 bases left between them. The CDR3 consists of 16 residues. The CDR3 protein is CASSQEEGRAEQPQHF. CDR3 DNA: TGTGCCAGCAGCCAAGAGGAGGGCAGGGCAGAGCAGCCCCAGCATTTT.

The rearrangement joins TRBV7-8 to TRBJ1-1; unclear D gene. Germline V gives CDR1 SGHVS, CDR2 FQNEAQ. There are 13 residues in the CDR3. V dropped 3 bases and J dropped 10 bases, with 15 bases sitting between them. The CDR3 DNA reads TGTGCCAGCAGCTTCCGGACGGTTGAGTTAGCTTTCTTT. This encodes CASSFRTVELAFF.

In its sample, this clonotype was seen many times. The chain is built from TRBV15 and TRBJ2-3, with 9 bases identical to TRBD1. CDR1 and CDR2 from the germline V gene are LNHNV and YYDKDF (reference sequence). The CDR3 runs to 15 residues. Trimming at V came to 5 bases and at J to 0 bases, leaving 3 bases not matched to a gene. As DNA, the CDR3 is TGTGCCACCAGCTTTGGGACAGGGAGCACAGATACGCAGTATTTT. This translates into CATSFGTGSTDTQYF.

This clonotype was counted many times. The chain couples TRBV11-2 to TRBJ2-1; 10 bases match TRBD1. Germline V gives CDR1 SGHAT, CDR2 FQNNGV. The length of the CDR3 is 20 residues. Trimming removed 5 bases from V and 4 bases from J; junction bases left unmatched: 20. The CDR3 sequence is CASSLLGGQGMLVGYNEQFF. The CDR3 bases are TGTGCCAGCAGCCTATTAGGGGGACAGGGGATGTTGGTTGGGTACAATGAGCAGTTCTTC.

The chain has TRBV28 and TRBJ2-2; the D is unclear. V lost 1 base and J 3 bases, leaving 9 bases between the germline ends. Germline CDR1 MDHEN, CDR2 SYDVKM. The CDR3 has 15 residues. The CDR3 DNA reads as TGTGCCAGCAGTTTATCGGACGGAGACACCGGGGAGCTGTTTTTT. This gives the protein CASSLSDGDTGELFF. Combining the CDR3 with reference TRBV28 and TRBJ2-2 gives the whole variable domain DVKVTQSSRYLVKRTGEKVFLECVQDMDHENMFWYRQDPGLGLRLIYFSYDVKMKEKGDIPEGYSVSREKKERFSLILESASTNQTSMYLCASSLSDGDTGELFFGEGSRLTVL.

This chain's CDR3 is CASSLGGSEQYF. As DNA, the CDR3 is TGTGCCAGCAGCTTAGGAGGGAGCGAGCAGTACTTC. The chain combines TRBV7-8 with TRBJ2-7; possible D gene TRBD2, 5 bases. The ends were cut back, 1 base at V and 6 bases at J, with 7 bases in the middle. Germline-derived CDR1 and CDR2 are SGHVS and FQNEAQ. The CDR3 extends over 12 amino acids.

This sequence joins TRBV4-1 and TRBJ1-1; D ambiguous. Looked up from germline, CDR1 is MGHRA and CDR2 is YSYEKL. Trimming left V 0 bases short and J 6 bases short, with 2 bases between. The CDR3 runs to 11 residues. The CDR3 loop is CASSQDAEAFF. In nucleotides, the CDR3 is TGCGCCAGCAGCCAAGATGCTGAAGCTTTCTTT.

In its sample, this clonotype was seen many times. This sequence joins TRBV5-1 and TRBJ2-1, with D unclear. Trimming took 0 bases from V and 4 from J, leaving 5 bases between them. Germline values: CDR1 SGHRS, CDR2 YFSETQ. The CDR3 spans 13 residues. DNA for the CDR3: TGCGCCAGCAGCTTGGTTTCGTACAATGAGCAGTTCTTC. Its translation: CASSLVSYNEQFF.

Many counts were recorded for this clonotype. The genes are TRBV19 and TRBJ1-2, with D hard to call. V lost 2 bases, J lost 5 bases, and 15 bases lay in between. CDR1 and CDR2 from the germline V gene are LNHDA and SQIVND (reference sequence). The CDR3 length is 15 residues. CDR3 loop: CASSIREQIEYGYTF. The CDR3 region has the DNA TGTGCCAGTAGTATACGGGAACAAATTGAGTATGGCTACACCTTC. The full variable domain, rest sourced from reference TRBV19 and TRBJ1-2, is DGGITQSPKYLFRKEGQNVTLSCEQNLNHDAMYWYRQDPGQGLRLIYYSQIVNDFQKGDIAEGYSVSREKKESFPLTVTSAQKNPTAFYLCASSIREQIEYGYTFGSGTRLTVV.

This chain connects TRBV27 to TRBJ1-2; D remains ambiguous. The germline gives CDR1 MNHEY, CDR2 SMNVEV (reference sequence). Trimming cost V 2 bases and J 1 base, with 5 bases left between them. CDR3 size: 13 residues. CDR3 protein: CASSLRSNYGYTF. CDR3 in DNA: TGTGCCAGCAGTTTAAGGAGTAACTATGGCTACACCTTC.

There are many counts of this clonotype. The rearrangement links TRBV24-1 to TRBJ2-3, with 8 bases identical to TRBD1. V trimming: 4 bases; J trimming: 3 bases; junction bases outside the gene matches: 5. CDR1 KGHDR and CDR2 SFDVKD come from the germline V gene. The CDR3 extends over 15 amino acids. CDR3 residues: CATSDSNRGTDTQYF. The CDR3 region has the DNA TGTGCCACCAGTGACTCTAACAGGGGGACAGATACGCAGTATTTT.

This clonotype was counted many times. The chain joins TRBV29-1 to TRBJ2-3; maybe TRBD1 (5 bases). Trimming stripped 3 bases from V and 1 base from J, with 14 bases between. There are 15 residues in the CDR3. The V gene's germline CDR1 is SQVTM and CDR2 ANQGSEA. Here the CDR3 reads CSVDGTGPRTDTQYF. The CDR3 DNA sequence: TGCAGCGTTGATGGTACAGGTCCTCGCACAGATACGCAGTATTTT.

The chain carries TRBV11-2 and TRBJ2-3; D gene uncertain. The CDR3 length is 15 residues. V shed 3 bases and J shed 1 base, with 11 bases lying between them. CDR1 is SGHAT, CDR2 FQNNGV, per germline. The CDR3: CASSFIRAGTDTQYF. The CDR3 coding sequence is TGTGCCAGCAGCTTCATCCGGGCGGGCACAGATACGCAGTATTTT.